A selection of T cell receptor beta chains follows, all from one sample in a study of regulatory T cells in long-lasting Graves disease. TCRdb analysed the multiplex PCR reads with MiXCR anew, one entry per CDR3 protein. The table lists almost 350,000 distinct CDR3 sequences, roughly 21% of them singletons. This sample comprised peripheral blood mononuclear cells (PBMCs), obtained when the disease was refractory, from a patient treated with antithyroid drugs. These receptors all stem from a female donor with Graves disease. CDR3s leave out the opening cysteine and the closing phenylalanine or tryptophan. Clone size is shown for a subset of rows, as once, few, many or a class of expanded clone.

TRBV6-5	-	TRBJ1-2	ASSYRVGGYT
TRBV10-3	-	TRBJ2-7	AISEGTGGVNEQY
TRBV7-2	many	TRBJ1-2	ASSDTGQTYGYT
TRBV6-1	many	TRBJ1-4	ASGTPATNEKLF
TRBV6-1	many	TRBJ2-5	ASTLGETAQTQY
TRBV6-1	many	TRBJ1-2	ASGRGGSNGYT
TRBV15	many	TRBJ2-7	ATSREAAEGYEQY
TRBV12-3/TRBV12-4	many	TRBJ1-1	ASSPYRGWNTEAF
TRBV3-1	-	TRBJ2-1	ASGSFYNEQF
TRBV27	-	TRBJ2-7	ASRGLAGTTYEQY
TRBV18	many	TRBJ2-7	ASSPTGTGTYEQY
TRBV6-1	many	TRBJ2-7	ASSEGGLAGSYEQY
TRBV11-2	many	TRBJ2-5	ASTDSGTSVGTQY
TRBV12-5	many	TRBJ1-2	ASGSSFNYGYT
TRBV20-1	-	TRBJ2-7	SARTGALYEQY
TRBV20-1	few	TRBJ2-7	SARSPFGRSESYEQY
TRBV28	-	TRBJ1-6	ASSYPKTPGDSPLH
TRBV4-1	once	TRBJ2-1	ASSPESGSLWDEQF
TRBV19	few	TRBJ1-6	ASRTQWGVDSPLH
TRBV20-1	many	TRBJ1-2	SASLRGHGYT
TRBV6-1	many	TRBJ1-5	ASSTSQDQPQH
TRBV2	few	TRBJ2-7	ASSRGTSAYEQY
TRBV4-1	-	TRBJ2-1	ASSQDDGKGREQF
TRBV20-1	many	TRBJ1-6	SAGRQVMGSPLH
TRBV5-1	few	TRBJ1-2	ASSPRVNYGYT
TRBV7-9	few	TRBJ1-1	ASSFSGLTEAF
TRBV7-9	few	TRBJ1-6	ASSSKTGLNSPLH
TRBV5-1	many	TRBJ2-7	ASSSGTGGYEQY
TRBV7-9	-	TRBJ2-1	ASSPPTASPYNEQF
TRBV5-1	many	TRBJ1-1	ASSFEGESTEAF
TRBV29-1	-	TRBJ1-1	SVEGVWGDQATEAF
TRBV29-1	few	TRBJ2-7	SVAGYPSAYEQY
TRBV28	many	TRBJ2-2	ASSLSLWRTGELF
TRBV11-2	many	TRBJ1-1	ASSLDGGRLKTEAF
TRBV20-1	once	TRBJ1-5	SARDLDRELTSNQPQH
TRBV5-6	-	TRBJ2-4	ASSLVTKNIQY
TRBV25-1	few	TRBJ1-1	ASNGNIAMNTEAF
TRBV27	few	TRBJ1-3	ASSLFAGAPGNTIY
TRBV7-9	few	TRBJ1-4	ASSAQQGAGEKLF
TRBV10-3	many	TRBJ2-5	AISEGGQVQETQY
TRBV5-1	-	TRBJ1-1	ASSFGSTNTEAF
TRBV6-1	many	TRBJ1-2	ASSGGLPRGYT
TRBV3-1	many	TRBJ2-7	ASSTGTGKFEQY
TRBV20-1	many	TRBJ1-6	SARAIGTSSYNSPLH
TRBV10-3	few	TRBJ2-7	AIRGRQGSSYEQY
TRBV5-1	-	TRBJ2-5	ASSYSMGVEETQY
TRBV28	many	TRBJ2-5	ASSFWASGPQETQY
TRBV29-1	many	TRBJ1-2	SVLGGYGYT